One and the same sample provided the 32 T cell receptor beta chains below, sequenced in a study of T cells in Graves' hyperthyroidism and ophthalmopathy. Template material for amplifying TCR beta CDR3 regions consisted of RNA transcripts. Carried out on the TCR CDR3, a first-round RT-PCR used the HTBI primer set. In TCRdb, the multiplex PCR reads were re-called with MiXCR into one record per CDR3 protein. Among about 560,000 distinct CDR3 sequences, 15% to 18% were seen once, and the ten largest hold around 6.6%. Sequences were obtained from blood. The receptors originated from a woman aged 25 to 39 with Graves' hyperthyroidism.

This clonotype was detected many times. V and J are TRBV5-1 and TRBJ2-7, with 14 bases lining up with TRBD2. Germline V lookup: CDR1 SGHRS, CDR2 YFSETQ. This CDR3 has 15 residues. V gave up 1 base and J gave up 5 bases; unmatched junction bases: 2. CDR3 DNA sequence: TGCGCCAGCAGCTTGCAGACTAGCGGGAGGGACGAGCAGTACTTC. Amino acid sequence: CASSLQTSGRDEQYF.

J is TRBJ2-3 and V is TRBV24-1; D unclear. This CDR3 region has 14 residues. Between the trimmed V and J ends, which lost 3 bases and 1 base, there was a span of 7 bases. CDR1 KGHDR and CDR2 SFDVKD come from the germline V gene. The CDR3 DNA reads TGTGCCACCAGTGATGAAGTACGCACAGATACGCAGTATTTT. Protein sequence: CATSDEVRTDTQYF.

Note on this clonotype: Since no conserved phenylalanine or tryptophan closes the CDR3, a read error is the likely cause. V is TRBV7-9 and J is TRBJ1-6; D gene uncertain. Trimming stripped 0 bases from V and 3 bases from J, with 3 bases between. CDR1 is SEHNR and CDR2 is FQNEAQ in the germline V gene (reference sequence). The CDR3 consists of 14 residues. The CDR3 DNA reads TGTGCCAGCAGCTTAGCAGGCTATAATTCACCCCTCCACCTT. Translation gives CASSLAGYNSPLHL.

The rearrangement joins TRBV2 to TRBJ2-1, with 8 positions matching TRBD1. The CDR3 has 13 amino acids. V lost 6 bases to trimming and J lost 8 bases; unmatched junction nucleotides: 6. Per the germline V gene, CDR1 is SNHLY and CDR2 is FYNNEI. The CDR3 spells CASRYRGDDEQFF. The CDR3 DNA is TGTGCCAGCAGGTACAGGGGGGACGATGAGCAGTTCTTC.

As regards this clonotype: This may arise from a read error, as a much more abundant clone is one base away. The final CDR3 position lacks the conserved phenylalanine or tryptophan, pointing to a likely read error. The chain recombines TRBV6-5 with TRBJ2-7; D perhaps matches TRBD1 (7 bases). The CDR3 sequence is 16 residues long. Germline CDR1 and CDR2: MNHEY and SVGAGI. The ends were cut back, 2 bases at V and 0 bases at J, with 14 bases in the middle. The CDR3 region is CASSYAGQPSSYEQYL. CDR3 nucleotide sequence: TGTGCCAGCAGTTACGCGGGACAGCCCAGCTCCTACGAGCAGTACCTC.

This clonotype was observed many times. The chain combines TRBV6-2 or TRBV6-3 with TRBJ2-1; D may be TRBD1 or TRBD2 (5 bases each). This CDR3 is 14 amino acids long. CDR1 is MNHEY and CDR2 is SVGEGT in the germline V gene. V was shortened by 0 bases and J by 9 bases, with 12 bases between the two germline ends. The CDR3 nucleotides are TGTGCCAGCAGTTACTCGAGAGGGGATGGTGAGCAGTTCTTC. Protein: CASSYSRGDGEQFF.

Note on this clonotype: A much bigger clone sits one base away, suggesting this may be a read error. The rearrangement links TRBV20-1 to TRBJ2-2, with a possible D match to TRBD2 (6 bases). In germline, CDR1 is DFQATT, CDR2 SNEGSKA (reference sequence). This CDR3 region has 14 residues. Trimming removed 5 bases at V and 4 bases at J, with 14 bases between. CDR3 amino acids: CSALAVATTGELFF. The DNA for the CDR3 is TGCAGTGCTTTAGCGGTAGCGACCACCGGGGAGCTGTTTTTT.

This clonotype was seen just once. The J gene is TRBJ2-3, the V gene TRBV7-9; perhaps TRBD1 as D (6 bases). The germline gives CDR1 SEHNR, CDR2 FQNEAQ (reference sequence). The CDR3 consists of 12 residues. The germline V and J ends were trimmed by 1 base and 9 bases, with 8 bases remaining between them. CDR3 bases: TGTGCCAGCAGCTTAGTGCAGGGGACGCAGTATTTT. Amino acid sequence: CASSLVQGTQYF.

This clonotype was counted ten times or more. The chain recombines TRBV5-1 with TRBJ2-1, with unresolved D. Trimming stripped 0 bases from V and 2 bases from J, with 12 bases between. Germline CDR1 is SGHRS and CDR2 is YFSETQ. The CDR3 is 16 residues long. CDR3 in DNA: TGCGCCAGCAGCTTGGGGGTCGGGCAGCCCTACAATGAGCAGTTCTTC. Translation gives CASSLGVGQPYNEQFF.

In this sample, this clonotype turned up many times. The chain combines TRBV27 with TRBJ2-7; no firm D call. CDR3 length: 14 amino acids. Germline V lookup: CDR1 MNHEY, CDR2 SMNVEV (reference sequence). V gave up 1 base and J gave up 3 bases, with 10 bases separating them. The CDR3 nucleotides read TGTGCCAGCAGTTTATTTGGCGGACGCTACGAGCAGTACTTC. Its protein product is CASSLFGGRYEQYF.

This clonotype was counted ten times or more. In nucleotides, the CDR3 is TGCAGTGCTATACCTGGGACAGGTCGGATCTACGAGCAGTACTTC. This translates into CSAIPGTGRIYEQYF. V and J are TRBV20-1 and TRBJ2-7; 8 bases match TRBD1. The CDR3 is made up of 15 amino acids. Germline V CDR1 and CDR2: DFQATT, SNEGSKA (reference sequence). Trimming at V came to 4 bases and at J to 3 bases, leaving 11 bases not matched to a gene.

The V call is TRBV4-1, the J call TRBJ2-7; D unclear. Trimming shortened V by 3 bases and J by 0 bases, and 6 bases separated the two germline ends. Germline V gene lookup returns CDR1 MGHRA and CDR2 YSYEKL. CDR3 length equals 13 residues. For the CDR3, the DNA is TGCGCCAGCAGCCAGGTTGCCTCCTACGAGCAGTACTTC. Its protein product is CASSQVASYEQYF.

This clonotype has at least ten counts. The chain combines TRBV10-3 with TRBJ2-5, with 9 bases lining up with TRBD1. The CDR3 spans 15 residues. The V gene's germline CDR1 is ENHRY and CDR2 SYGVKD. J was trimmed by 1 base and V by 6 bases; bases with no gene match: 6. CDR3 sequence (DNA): TGTGCCATCAGGGACCGGGACAGGGTCCAAGAGACCCAGTACTTC. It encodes CAIRDRDRVQETQYF.

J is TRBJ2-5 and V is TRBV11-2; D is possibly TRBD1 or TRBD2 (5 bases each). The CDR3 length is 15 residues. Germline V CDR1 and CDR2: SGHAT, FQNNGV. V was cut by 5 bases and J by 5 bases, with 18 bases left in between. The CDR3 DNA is TGTGCCAGCAGCCCCCGGGACCTAAAACTGGAGACCCAGTACTTC. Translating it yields CASSPRDLKLETQYF. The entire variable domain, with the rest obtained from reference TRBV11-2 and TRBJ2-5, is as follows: EAGVAQSPRYKIIEKRQSVAFWCNPISGHATLYWYQQILGQGPKLLIQFQNNGVVDDSQLPKDRFSAERLKGVDSTLKIQPAKLEDSAVYLCASSPRDLKLETQYFGPGTRLLVL.

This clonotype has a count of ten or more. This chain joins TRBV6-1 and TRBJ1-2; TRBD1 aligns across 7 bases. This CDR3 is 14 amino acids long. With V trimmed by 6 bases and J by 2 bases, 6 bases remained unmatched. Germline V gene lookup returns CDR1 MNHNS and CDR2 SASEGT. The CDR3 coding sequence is TGTGCCAGCAGGTTGACAGGGTACAACTATGGCTACACCTTC. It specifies CASRLTGYNYGYTF.

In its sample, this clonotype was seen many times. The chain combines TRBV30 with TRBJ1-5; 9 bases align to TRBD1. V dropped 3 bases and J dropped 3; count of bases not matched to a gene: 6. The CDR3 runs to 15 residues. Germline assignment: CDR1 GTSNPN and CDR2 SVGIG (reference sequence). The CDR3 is CAWSVGTGPNQPQHF. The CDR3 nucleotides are TGTGCCTGGAGCGTAGGGACAGGGCCCAATCAGCCCCAGCATTTT.

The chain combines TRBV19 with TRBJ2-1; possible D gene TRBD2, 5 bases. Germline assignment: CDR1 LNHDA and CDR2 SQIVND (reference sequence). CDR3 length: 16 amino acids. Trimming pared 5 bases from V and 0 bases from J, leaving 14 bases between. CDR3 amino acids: CASSSERTLSYNEQFF. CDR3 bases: TGTGCCAGTAGTTCAGAGCGGACCCTCTCCTACAATGAGCAGTTCTTC.

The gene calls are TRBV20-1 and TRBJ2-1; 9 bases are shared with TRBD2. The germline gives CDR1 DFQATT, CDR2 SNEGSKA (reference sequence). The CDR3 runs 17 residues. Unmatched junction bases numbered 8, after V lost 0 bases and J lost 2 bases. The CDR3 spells CSARDWIAGATYNEQFF. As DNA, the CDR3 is TGCAGTGCTAGAGATTGGATAGCGGGAGCCACCTACAATGAGCAGTTCTTC.

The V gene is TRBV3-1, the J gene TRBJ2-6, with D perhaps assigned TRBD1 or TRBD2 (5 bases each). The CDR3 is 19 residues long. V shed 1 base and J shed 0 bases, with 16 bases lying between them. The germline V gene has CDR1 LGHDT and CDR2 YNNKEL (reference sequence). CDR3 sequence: CASSQAPPGPFSGANVLTF. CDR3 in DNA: TGTGCCAGCAGCCAAGCCCCTCCGGGGCCTTTCTCTGGGGCCAACGTCCTGACTTTC.

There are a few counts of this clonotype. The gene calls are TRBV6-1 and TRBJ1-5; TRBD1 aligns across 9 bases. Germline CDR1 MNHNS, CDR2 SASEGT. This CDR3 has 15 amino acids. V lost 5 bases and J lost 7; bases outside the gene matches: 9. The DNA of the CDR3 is TGTGCCAGCAGTAGACAGGGGGAGAGGGGACAGCCCCAGCATTTT. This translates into CASSRQGERGQPQHF.

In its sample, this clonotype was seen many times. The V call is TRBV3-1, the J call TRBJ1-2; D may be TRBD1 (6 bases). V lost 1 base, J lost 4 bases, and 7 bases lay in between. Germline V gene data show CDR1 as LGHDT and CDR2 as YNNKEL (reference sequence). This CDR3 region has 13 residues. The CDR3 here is CASSQGGGYGYTF. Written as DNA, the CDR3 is TGTGCCAGCAGCCAAGGAGGGGGCTATGGCTACACCTTC.

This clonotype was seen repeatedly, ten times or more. In DNA, the CDR3 is TGCGCCAGCAGTCCGGGCCGAGGGGCTGAAGCTTTCTTT. Protein: CASSPGRGAEAFF. The chain has TRBV10-1 and TRBJ1-1; possible D gene TRBD1, 5 bases. Germline V lookup: CDR1 WNHNN, CDR2 SYGVQD (reference sequence). Deletions cut 5 bases from V and 6 bases from J, with 13 bases between. This CDR3 has 13 amino acids.

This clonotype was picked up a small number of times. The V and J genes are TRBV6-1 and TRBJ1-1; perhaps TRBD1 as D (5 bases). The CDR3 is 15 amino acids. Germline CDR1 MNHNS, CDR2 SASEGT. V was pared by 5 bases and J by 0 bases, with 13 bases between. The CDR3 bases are TGTGCCAGCAGTCGCGACCGGGACCTGAACACTGAAGCTTTCTTT. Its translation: CASSRDRDLNTEAFF.

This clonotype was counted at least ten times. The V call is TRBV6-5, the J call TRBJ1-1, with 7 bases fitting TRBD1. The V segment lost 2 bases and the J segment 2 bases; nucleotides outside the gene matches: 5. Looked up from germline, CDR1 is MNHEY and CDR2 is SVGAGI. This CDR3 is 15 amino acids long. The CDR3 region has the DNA TGTGCCAGCAGTTACGAAGGGGGCGGAAACACTGAAGCTTTCTTT. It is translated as CASSYEGGGNTEAFF.

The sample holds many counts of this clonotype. The CDR3 bases are TGTGCCTGGGCCTCGGACACTAACTATGGCTACACCTTC. This codes for CAWASDTNYGYTF. The chain uses TRBV30 and TRBJ1-2; the D gene is possibly TRBD1 (5 bases). The CDR3 consists of 13 residues. Trimming pared 5 bases from V and 0 bases from J, leaving 10 bases between. CDR1 is GTSNPN and CDR2 is SVGIG in the germline V gene (reference sequence).

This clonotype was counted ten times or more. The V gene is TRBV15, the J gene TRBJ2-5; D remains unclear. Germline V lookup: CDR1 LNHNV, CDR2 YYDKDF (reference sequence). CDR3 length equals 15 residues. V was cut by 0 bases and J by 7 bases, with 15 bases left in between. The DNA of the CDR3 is TGTGCCACCAGCAGAGATAAGGGCATTTCCGCGACCCAGTACTTC. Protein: CATSRDKGISATQYF.

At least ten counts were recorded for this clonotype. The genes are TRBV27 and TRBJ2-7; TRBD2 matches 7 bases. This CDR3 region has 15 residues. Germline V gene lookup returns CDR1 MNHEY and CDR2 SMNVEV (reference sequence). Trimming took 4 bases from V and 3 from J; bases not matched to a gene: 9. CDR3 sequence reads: CASSSGLAVLYEQYF. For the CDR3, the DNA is TGTGCCAGCAGTTCCGGGCTAGCGGTACTCTACGAGCAGTACTTC.

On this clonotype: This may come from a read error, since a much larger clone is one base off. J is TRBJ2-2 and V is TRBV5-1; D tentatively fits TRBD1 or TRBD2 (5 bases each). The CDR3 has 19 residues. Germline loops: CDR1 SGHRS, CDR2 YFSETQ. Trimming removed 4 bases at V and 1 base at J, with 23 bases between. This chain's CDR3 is CASSPGAPTDPGNTGELFF. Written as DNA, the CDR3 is TGCGCCAGCAGCCCCGGGGCCCCAACGGACCCAGGGAACACCGGGGAGCTGTTTTTT.

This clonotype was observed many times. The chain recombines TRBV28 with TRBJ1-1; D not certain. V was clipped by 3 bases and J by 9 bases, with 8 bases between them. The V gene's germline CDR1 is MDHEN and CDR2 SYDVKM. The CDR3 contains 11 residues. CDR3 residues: CASSLEAQAFF. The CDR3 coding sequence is TGTGCCAGCAGTTTGGAGGCTCAAGCTTTCTTT.

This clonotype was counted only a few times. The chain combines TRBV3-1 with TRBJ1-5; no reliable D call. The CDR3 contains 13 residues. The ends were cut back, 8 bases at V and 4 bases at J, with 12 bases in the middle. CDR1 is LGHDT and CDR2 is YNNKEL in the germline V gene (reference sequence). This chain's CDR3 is CASGNFLNQPQHF. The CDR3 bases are TGTGCCAGCGGAAACTTCCTAAATCAGCCCCAGCATTTT.

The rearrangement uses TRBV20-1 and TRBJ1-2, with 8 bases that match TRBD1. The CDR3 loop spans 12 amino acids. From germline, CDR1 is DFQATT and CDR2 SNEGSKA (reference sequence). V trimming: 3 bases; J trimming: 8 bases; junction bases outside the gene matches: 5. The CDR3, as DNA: TGCAGTGCTAGGAAGACAGGGGCAGGCTACACCTTC. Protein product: CSARKTGAGYTF.

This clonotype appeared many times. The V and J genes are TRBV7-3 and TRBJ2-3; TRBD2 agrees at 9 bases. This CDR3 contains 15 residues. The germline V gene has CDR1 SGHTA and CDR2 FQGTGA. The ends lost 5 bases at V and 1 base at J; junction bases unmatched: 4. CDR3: CASSGTSRGTDTQYF. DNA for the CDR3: TGTGCCAGCAGCGGGACTAGCCGAGGCACAGATACGCAGTATTTT.